Each of the 8 T cell receptor beta chains below was sequenced from the same sample in a study of beta chain features in type 1 diabetes. Sequenced material consisted of expressed TCRB transcripts (all of the isolated RNA was reverse transcribed). Clones were sequenced by immunoSEQ multiplex PCR, and TCRdb holds only the in-frame ones, with some missing. Of roughly 230,000 clones in the sample, about 10% were seen once. Sequencing was done on a sample of naive CD4+ T cells from blood. The origin of the receptors is a woman aged 18-29 years in good health.

Here the CDR3 DNA reads TGTGCCAGCAGACACATCCGGACTAGCGGGGAACTAGGAGAGACCCAGTACTTC. As protein: CASRHIRTSGELGETQYF. J is TRBJ2-5 and V is TRBV28; TRBD2 matches at 12 bases. V lost 6 bases and J lost 4; bases outside the gene matches: 15. CDR1 is MDHEN and CDR2 is SYDVKM in the germline V gene. There are 18 residues in the CDR3.

This chain links TRBV10-3 with TRBJ2-5; a possible D gene is TRBD2 (7 bases). Germline V gene data show CDR1 as ENHRY and CDR2 as SYGVKD. The CDR3 has 14 residues. Trimming removed 6 bases from V and 0 bases from J, with 11 bases in between. CDR3: CAIRGAGDQETQYF. For the CDR3, the DNA is TGTGCCATCAGGGGGGCGGGGGACCAAGAGACCCAGTACTTC.

This clone occurred a few times. The J gene is TRBJ1-6, the V gene TRBV5-1; D is possibly TRBD1 (5 bases). CDR3 length: 16 amino acids. Germline CDR1 is SGHRS and CDR2 is YFSETQ. V was cut by 0 bases and J by 5 bases, with 12 bases left in between. The CDR3, as DNA: TGCGCCAGCAGCTTGGAGTCGGACAACCATAATTCACCCCTCCACTTT. It codes for CASSLESDNHNSPLHF.

The chain has TRBV15 and TRBJ2-2; D ambiguous. CDR3 length: 15 amino acids. Germline CDR1 and CDR2: LNHNV and YYDKDF (reference sequence). V was trimmed by 0 bases and J by 1 base, leaving 6 bases between them. In nucleotides, the CDR3 is TGTGCCACCAGCAGAGATGGCGGGAACACCGGGGAGCTGTTTTTT. Amino acid sequence: CATSRDGGNTGELFF.

V usage is TRBV7-3 and J usage is TRBJ2-2; perhaps TRBD1 as D (5 bases). The CDR3 covers 13 residues. Trimming shortened V by 5 bases and J by 7 bases, and 11 bases separated the two germline ends. From germline, CDR1 is SGHTA and CDR2 FQGTGA. CDR3 amino acids: CASSTQGGGELFF. The CDR3 DNA is TGTGCCAGCAGCACCCAGGGTGGCGGGGAGCTGTTTTTT.

The chain uses TRBV9 and TRBJ2-1; D is perhaps TRBD1 (5 bases). Trimming left V 3 bases short and J 6 bases short, with 10 bases between. Germline assignment: CDR1 SGDLS and CDR2 YYNGEE. The CDR3 is made up of 13 amino acids. As DNA, the CDR3 is TGTGCCAGCAGCGATGGCAGGGTCAATGAGCAGTTCTTC. It specifies CASSDGRVNEQFF.

The chain links TRBV13 to TRBJ1-6; D not certain. Germline V gene data show CDR1 as PRHDT and CDR2 as FYEKMQ (reference sequence). CDR3 length: 15 amino acids. Trimming removed 3 bases from V and 7 bases from J, with 13 bases in between. The CDR3 bases are TGTGCCAGCAGCTTCCGTCGCGTCGCCAATTCACCCCTCCACTTT. It encodes CASSFRRVANSPLHF.

This clone occurred a few times. J is TRBJ2-1 and V is TRBV7-2; 12 bases map to TRBD2. The CDR3 runs 19 residues. V was clipped by 5 bases and J by 0 bases; unmatched bases: 11. From germline, CDR1 is SGHTA and CDR2 FQGNSA. The CDR3 here is CASSLRLAGVSSSYNEQFF. The CDR3 DNA is TGTGCCAGCAGCCTTAGACTAGCGGGAGTTTCGAGCTCCTACAATGAGCAGTTCTTC.